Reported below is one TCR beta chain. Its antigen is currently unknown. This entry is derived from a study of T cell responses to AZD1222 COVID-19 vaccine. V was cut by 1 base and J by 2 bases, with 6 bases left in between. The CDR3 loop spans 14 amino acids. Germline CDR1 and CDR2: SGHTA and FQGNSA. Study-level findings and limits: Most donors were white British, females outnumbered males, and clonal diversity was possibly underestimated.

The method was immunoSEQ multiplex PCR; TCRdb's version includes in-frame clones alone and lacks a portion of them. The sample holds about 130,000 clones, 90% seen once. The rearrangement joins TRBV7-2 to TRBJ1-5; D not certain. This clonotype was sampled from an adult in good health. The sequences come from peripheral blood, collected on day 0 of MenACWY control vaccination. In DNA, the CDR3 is TGTGCCAGCAGCTTAGGACATCGCAATCAGCCCCAGCATTTT. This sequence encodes CASSLGHRNQPQHF.